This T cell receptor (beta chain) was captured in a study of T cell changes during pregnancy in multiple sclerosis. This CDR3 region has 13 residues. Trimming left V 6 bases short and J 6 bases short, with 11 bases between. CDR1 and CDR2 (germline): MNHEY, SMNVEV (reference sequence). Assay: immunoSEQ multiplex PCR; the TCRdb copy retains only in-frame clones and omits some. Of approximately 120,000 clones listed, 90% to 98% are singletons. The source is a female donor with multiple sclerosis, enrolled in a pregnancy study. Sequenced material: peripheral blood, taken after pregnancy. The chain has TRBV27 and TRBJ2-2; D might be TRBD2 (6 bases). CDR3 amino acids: CASRAGGSGELFF. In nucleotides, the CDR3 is TGTGCCAGCAGGGCAGGAGGGTCCGGGGAGCTGTTTTTT.